One T cell receptor (beta chain) is described in this entry. Its specificity is unknown. The entry originates in a study of OX40 agonist ivuxolimab in advanced cancers. Overall study: Three partial responders included one hepatocellular carcinoma patient and two cutaneous melanoma patients.

Some clones are missing from TCRdb's copy, which holds only in-frame ones; the method was immunoSEQ multiplex PCR. The table shows about 36,000 clones, with 78% occurring only once. Whole-study results and caveats: More expanded clones were seen, on average, in CD8+ T cells than in CD4+.

Blood was sampled at baseline, cycle 4 day 1, and cycle 7 day 1. The sequence was obtained from an adult with an advanced solid tumor such as melanoma, head and neck, liver or kidney cancer. Here the sequenced sample was CD4+ or CD8+ T cells sorted from blood, taken in a trial of the OX40 agonist ivuxolimab.

In nucleotides, the CDR3 is TGCAGTGCTAGCCCAGGAAGAGAGCAGTTCTTC. Translating gives CSASPGREQFF. The chain carries TRBV20-1 and TRBJ2-1; D uncertain. Trimming stripped 3 bases from V and 10 bases from J, with 10 bases between. The length of the CDR3 is 11 residues. Germline V gives CDR1 DFQATT, CDR2 SNEGSKA (reference sequence).